Sequencing of this T cell receptor beta chain was carried out in a study of CD4 T cells in relation to SARS-CoV-2 and coronaviruses. The CDR3 contains 14 residues. V lost 6 bases, J lost 0 bases, and 12 bases lay in between. Germline V gene data show CDR1 as SNHLY and CDR2 as FYNNEI. Uncultured naive and memory CD4+ T cells supplied DNA for deep TCR-beta sequencing. Generated by immunoSEQ multiplex PCR, the TCRdb table keeps only in-frame clones and is missing some. The sample yields roughly 36,000 clones, approximately 83% seen once. The receptor was isolated from an adult with COVID-19. V gene TRBV2 combines with J gene TRBJ2-7; D not resolved. The specimen sequenced was memory CD4+ T cells from PBMCs. CDR3 residues: CASRKDRNSYEQYF. CDR3 nucleotide sequence: TGTGCCAGCAGAAAGGATCGGAACTCCTACGAGCAGTACTTC.